This T cell receptor beta chain was profiled in a study of cytomegalovirus exposure and HLA in healthy donors. Whole-study findings and limits: The study listed some 160 cytomegalovirus-associated TCR beta chains. Earlier findings revealed that most TCR beta V segments proved productive either about 87% or about 30% of the time.

Note on this clone: Its antigen is unidentified.

A multiplex PCR was run with 60 Vbeta primers and 13 Jbeta primers. Profiled with immunoSEQ multiplex PCR; TCRdb holds only in-frame clones, not every one. The data contain around 98,000 clones, approximately 70% of them singletons. Germline CDR1 is SGHRS and CDR2 is YFSETQ. The V end was cut by 3 bases, the J end by 7 bases, with 19 bases between. The CDR3 is 15 residues long. V is TRBV5-1 and J is TRBJ2-5, with D perhaps TRBD1 (5 bases). The sequenced sample was PBMCs. The source is a man aged 50-60 years in good health and CMV-seronegative. CDR3 nucleotide sequence: TGCGCCAGCAGCTCTGGAACCCAAGGGGTTGGGACCCAGTACTTC. Its translation: CASSSGTQGVGTQYF.